The 12 T cell receptor beta chains listed next were all sequenced from one sample in a study of CD8+ T cells in alopecia areata listed by TCRdb under 2018. Library creation used the immunoSEQ multiplex PCR assay. For TCR sequencing, RNA was extracted from every sample and reverse transcribed into cDNA to serve as template. TCRdb's version of the immuneACCESS table is confined to in-frame rearrangements and falls short of the full clone set. An unresolved V gene accounts for under half of the shortfall where checked; the remainder is of unknown origin. The sample features about 19,000 clones, and none is a singleton. Clones ranked in the top ten supply roughly 31% of the sample. Pooled mouse cutaneous lymph node cells were stained for CD4, CD8alpha, NKG2D, NKG2ACE and other markers and were then sorted on a BD Influx. Sequences were obtained from CD8+ T cells sorted from a lymph node. The receptors were sampled from a C3H/HeJ mouse with alopecia areata. Members of this strain share the MHC haplotype H2-k.

A remark on this clone: Mouse gene names apply. The CDR3 goes on 4 residues after the read ends, and that part is filled in from the germline J gene. This chain connects TRBV13-3 to TRBJ2-7, with TRBD1 identical over 8 bases. The CDR3 has 16 amino acids. Losses at the gene ends were 2 bases for V and 1 base for J; bases not matched to a gene: 8. Germline CDR1 reads NNHDY; CDR2 reads SYVADS. The CDR3 bases that were read are TGTGCCAGCAGTGAGAGTGGACAGGGTGGGTCCTAT. It codes for CASSESGQGGSY. In full, the CDR3 is CASSESGQGGSYEQYF.

This clone was detected only a few times. Gene names are the mouse ones. Read sequence stops 4 residues before the CDR3 end, and the germline J gene provides the missing end. V usage is TRBV1 and J usage is TRBJ2-2, with TRBD1 identical over 8 bases. The CDR3 covers 14 residues. From germline, CDR1 is NSQYPW and CDR2 LRSPGD (reference sequence). V shed 2 bases and J 4 bases; nucleotides not matched to a gene: 0. CDR3 DNA (partial): TGCACCTGCAGTGCAACAGGGGGCACCGGG. This sequence encodes CTCSATGGTG. The CDR3 in full is CTCSATGGTGQLYF.

This clone was detected a few times. Mouse germline and gene names are used. Sequencing ends 4 residues short of the CDR3 end; the germline J gene provides the rest. The chain is built from TRBV13-2 and TRBJ1-1, with D possibly matching TRBD1 (6 bases). Trimming stripped 5 bases from V and 1 base from J, with 12 bases between. This CDR3 comprises 14 residues. Germline CDR1 and CDR2: NNHNN and SYGAGS (reference sequence). The part of the CDR3 DNA that was read is TGTGCCAGCGGCCCCGGGACAAAAAACACA. Residues: CASGPGTKNT. Given in full, the CDR3 is CASGPGTKNTEVFF.

At least ten counts were recorded for this clone. Each gene name is a mouse one. The read terminates 4 residues ahead of where the CDR3 ends, so the germline J gene completes it. This rearrangement joins TRBV13-3 to TRBJ2-7, with a tentative D call TRBD1 (6 bases). The CDR3 has 14 amino acids. Germline CDR1 NNHDY, CDR2 SYVADS. CDR3 sequence reads: CASSDVDRNYEQYF. Incomplete CDR3 DNA: TGTGCCAGCAGTGATGTGGACAGAAATTAT.

This clone appeared a few times. Gene names follow the mouse nomenclature. The read terminates 4 residues ahead of where the CDR3 ends, so the germline J gene completes it. The genes are TRBV13-1 and TRBJ2-7, with D possibly matching TRBD2 (7 bases). There are 13 residues in the CDR3. Germline V gives CDR1 NSHNY, CDR2 SYGAGN. The CDR3 is CASSDGGAHEQYF. Partial CDR3 DNA: TGTGCCAGCAGTGATGGGGGGGCGCAT.

This clone was seen a handful of times. The gene names given are mouse names. The sequenced fragment ends 4 residues before the CDR3 boundary, so the rest is inferred from the germline J gene. The chain carries TRBV13-2 and TRBJ1-2; TRBD1 matches 7 bases. Germline V gene lookup returns CDR1 NNHNN and CDR2 SYGAGS (reference sequence). The CDR3 is 14 amino acids. Losses at the gene ends were 0 bases for V and 3 bases for J; bases not matched to a gene: 2. CDR3 bases read: TGTGCCAGCGGTGATGCAACAGGGGACTCC. Its translation: CASGDATGDS. The full-length CDR3 reads as CASGDATGDSDYTF.

Notes on this clone: Gene names and germline match the mouse. Coverage ceases 4 residues before the CDR3 finishes, and the germline J gene fills in the end. The chain joins TRBV1 to TRBJ1-4; tentatively, D is TRBD1 (6 bases). The V gene's germline CDR1 is NSQYPW and CDR2 LRSPGD (reference sequence). The germline V and J ends were trimmed by 4 bases and 0 bases, with 9 bases remaining between them. The CDR3 extends over 15 amino acids. CDR3 amino acids: CTCSEQGLSNERLFF. The CDR3 DNA, read in part, is TGCACCTGCAGTGAACAGGGACTTTCCAACGAA.

This clone was detected ten times or more. Here the gene names and germline are mouse. The read halts 4 residues ahead of the CDR3 end, with the missing end drawn from the germline J gene. The J gene is TRBJ2-1, the V gene TRBV14; the match to TRBD1 covers 9 bases. The ends lost 5 bases at V and 0 bases at J; junction bases unmatched: 3. Germline loops: CDR1 SGHDT, CDR2 FRDEAV. The CDR3 covers 15 residues. The sequenced part of the CDR3 DNA is TGTGCCAGCAGAACAGGGGGCTATAACTATGCT. Encoded protein: CASRTGGYNYA. The whole CDR3 sequence is CASRTGGYNYAEQFF.

With regard to this clone: The listed genes are named as in mouse. Read sequence stops 4 residues before the CDR3 end, and the germline J gene provides the missing end. The gene calls are TRBV16 and TRBJ2-7; TRBD2 matches 13 bases. The germline gives CDR1 SGHSA, CDR2 FRNQAP. The CDR3 contains 15 residues. V shed 5 bases, J shed 2 bases, and the junction held 3 bases outside the gene matches. CDR3 protein: CASSLGTGGAYEQYF. Partial CDR3 DNA: TGTGCAAGCAGCCTCGGGACTGGGGGGGCCTAT.

This clone was counted ten times or more. The gene symbols are mouse symbols. Coverage ceases 4 residues before the CDR3 finishes, and the germline J gene fills in the end. The chain uses TRBV13-3 and TRBJ1-2; 7 positions match TRBD1. CDR1 and CDR2 from the germline V gene are NNHDY and SYVADS. The CDR3 loop spans 11 amino acids. The DNA read from the CDR3 is TGTGCCAGCAGAACAGGGGAC. This translates into CASRTGD. The entire CDR3 sequence reads CASRTGDDYTF.

This clone showed up many times. TCRdb lists a protein that is different at residue 13 from the translated DNA; the protein given here uses the DNA translation. Gene names refer to mouse genes. With the read ending 3 residues before the CDR3 end, the germline J gene is used to fill in that end. The chain couples TRBV13-1 to TRBJ1-3; 9 bases are shared with TRBD1. Trimming removed 3 bases from V and 0 bases from J; junction bases left unmatched: 4. Germline V gene sequence: CDR1 NSHNY, CDR2 SYGAGN. This CDR3 comprises 16 residues. CDR3 loop: CASSAGTGYSGNTLYF. The part of the CDR3 DNA that was read is TGTGCCAGCAGTGCCGGGACAGGGTATTCTGGAAATACG.

Remarks on this clone: The genes and germline here are from mouse. The read terminates 4 residues ahead of where the CDR3 ends, so the germline J gene completes it. The chain combines TRBV17 with TRBJ2-5, with a weak D call TRBD1 (6 bases). V lost 11 bases and J lost 2, with 8 bases in between. The CDR3 consists of 11 residues. CDR1 and CDR2 from the germline V gene are MNHDT and YYDKIL. The DNA read from the CDR3 is TGTGCTGCAGGGGCCCAAGAC. This sequence encodes CAAGAQD. The full CDR3 sequence reads CAAGAQDTQYF.